Sequencing of this T cell receptor (beta chain) was carried out in a study of identical twins. Study findings and constraints: Researchers reported excess low generation probability among twin-shared out-of-frame alpha sequences. It was cross-sectional statistical analysis, not following the same donors, that the conclusions relied on. Where beta out-of-frame sequences were concerned, excess twin sharing was weaker. Diverse VJ usage suggested most zero-insertion clonotypes were not invariant T cells.

TCRdb re-called the 5' RACE reads with MiXCR, one entry per CDR3 protein. This sample has 640,000 or so distinct CDR3 sequences, with around 6% found just once. CDR3 length: 15 amino acids. V gave up 1 base and J gave up 5 bases; unmatched junction bases: 7. The germline gives CDR1 SEHNR, CDR2 FQNEAQ (reference sequence). This clonotype was counted a few times. Its specificity is unknown. This chain joins TRBV7-9 and TRBJ2-7, with 8 bases matching TRBD2. The sequence derives from a man in his late teens or twenties in good health. Source material: naive T cells sorted from blood. Here the CDR3 DNA reads TGTGCCAGCAGCTTAGTAGCTGGACTAGCCCACGAGCAGTACTTC. This sequence encodes CASSLVAGLAHEQYF.